This T cell receptor beta chain was captured in a study of blood T cell repertoires in COVID-19. V was pared by 4 bases and J by 7 bases, with 10 bases between. Germline V gene sequence: CDR1 LGHNA, CDR2 YSLEER. The CDR3 is 12 amino acids. TCRdb's copy holds only in-frame clones and misses some; the assay was immunoSEQ multiplex PCR. Of about 87,000 clones listed, approximately 71% are singletons. Concerning this clone itself: This CDR3 is also generated by other DNA sequences in the sample.

The sequencing input was peripheral blood. The sequence was obtained from a woman between 45 and 65 years old with acute or convalescent COVID-19. The rearrangement uses TRBV4-3 and TRBJ1-1, with D possibly being TRBD1 (6 bases). The CDR3 DNA sequence: TGCGCCAGCAGCCGGGTACAGGGTGAAGCTTTCTTT. It yields the protein CASSRVQGEAFF.